This T cell receptor (beta chain) was obtained from a study of blood T cell repertoires in COVID-19. On the study more broadly: The United States, Italy and Spain supplied acute and convalescent COVID-19 samples. T cells, B-cell-depleted T cells, or PBMCs provided the cDNA or gDNA that served as material.

This clone appeared a few times. Original processing notes: Estimation of nucleated cell counts relied on the amplification of reference gene primers. The assay was immunoSEQ multiplex PCR, and TCRdb's table has in-frame clones only and misses some. For V, J and clone size, that table is used; D and trimming come from the DNA. The sample shows 100,000 to 150,000 clones, over 70% of them seen only once. This TCR derives from a woman aged 50 to 65 with acute or convalescent COVID-19. The sequenced sample was peripheral blood.

The CDR3 nucleotides are TGCGCCAGCAGCCTTAGGGACAACTCCTACGAGCAGTACTTC. It encodes CASSLRDNSYEQYF. The chain employs TRBV4-1 and TRBJ2-7; maybe TRBD1 (6 bases). The germline gives CDR1 MGHRA, CDR2 YSYEKL. This CDR3 has 14 amino acids. V lost 4 bases, J lost 0 bases, and 10 bases lay in between.